This T cell receptor (beta chain) emerged from a study of blood T cell repertoires in COVID-19. Looked up from germline, CDR1 is LGHDT and CDR2 is YNNKEL (reference sequence). The CDR3 runs 16 residues. V shed 2 bases, J shed 3 bases, and the junction held 4 bases outside the gene matches. Sequencing was performed with immunoSEQ multiplex PCR; in TCRdb, only in-frame clones are kept and a portion is missing. The sample holds 140,000 or so clones, around nine tenths seen once. The V gene is TRBV3-1 (or the pseudogene TRBV3-2), the J gene TRBJ1-3; TRBD1 matches at 10 bases. Sequencing input: peripheral blood. The TCR was taken from a human donor in a cohort sampled during active COVID-19. The CDR3 loop is CASSQRTGGLGNTIYF. Written as DNA, the CDR3 is TGTGCCAGCAGCCAAAGGACAGGGGGGCTTGGAAACACCATATATTTT.